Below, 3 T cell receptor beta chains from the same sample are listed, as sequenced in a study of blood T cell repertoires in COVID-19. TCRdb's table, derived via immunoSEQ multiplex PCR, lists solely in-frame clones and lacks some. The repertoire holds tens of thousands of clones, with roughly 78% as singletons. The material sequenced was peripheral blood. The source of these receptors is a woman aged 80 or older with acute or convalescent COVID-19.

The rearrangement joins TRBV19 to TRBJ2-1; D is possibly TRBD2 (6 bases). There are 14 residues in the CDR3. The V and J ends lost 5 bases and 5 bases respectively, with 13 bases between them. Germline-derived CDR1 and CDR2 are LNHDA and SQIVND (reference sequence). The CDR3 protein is CASSGGTANNEQFF. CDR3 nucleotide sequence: TGTGCCAGTAGTGGCGGGACTGCCAACAATGAGCAGTTCTTC.

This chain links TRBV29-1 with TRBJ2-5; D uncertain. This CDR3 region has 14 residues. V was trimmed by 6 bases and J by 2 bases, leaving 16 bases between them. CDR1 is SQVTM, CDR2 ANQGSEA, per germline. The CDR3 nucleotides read TGCAGCGTGCCCCGCGGCCCGTCGCAAGAGACCCAGTACTTC. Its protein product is CSVPRGPSQETQYF.

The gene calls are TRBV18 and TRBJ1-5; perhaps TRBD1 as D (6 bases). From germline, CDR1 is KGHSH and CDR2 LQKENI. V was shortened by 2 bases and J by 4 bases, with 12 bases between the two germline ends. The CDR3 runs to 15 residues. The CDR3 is CASSPRRDKNQPQHF. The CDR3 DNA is TGTGCCAGCTCACCAAGAAGGGACAAAAATCAGCCCCAGCATTTT.